This T cell receptor (beta chain) was sequenced in a study of vaccination effects on CD4 cells after COVID-19. Study details: Sampling occurred a median 72 days post second dose, range 14 to 241.

CD4+ T cell isolation took place after approximately 11 days of culture. Either the mRNA-1273 or the BNT162b2 vaccine was given to participants as two doses. Cells had half their medium changed to IL-2 medium on days 3 and 7. The germline V and J ends were trimmed by 8 bases and 3 bases, with 8 bases remaining between them. CDR3 length equals 11 residues. The V gene's germline CDR1 is MDHEN and CDR2 SYDVKM. Regarding this clone: The target antigen is unknown.

Profiled with immunoSEQ multiplex PCR; TCRdb holds only in-frame clones, not every one. This table has approximately 74,000 clones, roughly 75% appearing once. The source of this sequence is a human donor who received a COVID-19 vaccine. The chain links TRBV28 to TRBJ2-7; D uncertain. The sample consisted of CD4+ T cells from PBMCs cultured without peptide, taken after COVID-19 vaccination. Here the CDR3 DNA reads TGTGCCAGCGGCCCGGACTACGAGCAGTACGTC. It codes for CASGPDYEQYV.